Reported below is one T cell receptor (beta chain). Its specificity is unknown. Germline CDR1 reads MGHRA; CDR2 reads YSYEKL. V gave up 1 base and J gave up 2 bases, with 15 bases separating them. This CDR3 has 17 amino acids. This entry is derived from a study of spatial heterogeneity in lung cancer. Whole-study context: Averaged across combinations, each unique TCR and UMI pairing appeared more than ten times in raw reads, which were uncorrected. General observations from the study: Ubiquitous expanded tumor TCRs surfaced in blood more at resection than they did at follow-up.

Documented time point: sample taken at primary tumor resection. Frozen PBMC, nontumor lung or tumor provided whole RNA, which was sequenced unsorted. Every TCR cDNA molecule carried a tag that served as a unique molecular identifier. TCRdb reprocessed the 5' RACE reads with MiXCR, giving one entry per CDR3 protein. This table has approximately 92,000 distinct CDR3 sequences, approximately 12% appearing once. The chain couples TRBV4-1 to TRBJ2-1; D not certain. The TCR originated in a male donor with early-stage non-small cell lung cancer. The material sequenced was PBMCs, taken at surgery. CDR3 in DNA: TGCGCCAGCAGCCAAGGGGATTTAGGGTACCCCTACAATGAGCAGTTCTTC. This gives the protein CASSQGDLGYPYNEQFF.